This TCR beta chain originates from a study of CD8 T cells in ankylosing spondylitis (dated 2017 in TCRdb). Background on the whole study: The study set out to find disease-linked TCR variants by profiling T cell receptor beta repertoires in ankylosing spondylitis patients and healthy donors. The whole study cohort included 85 to 120 healthy donors and 25 ankylosing spondylitis patients. Peripheral blood was sampled, and synovial fluid was also collected from ankylosing spondylitis patients.

Study-wide conclusions, independent of this receptor: Some of the motif variants had been reported before in the synovial fluid and blood of reactive arthritis patients, a finding that suggests common disease-initiation mechanisms. A TCR beta motif of several highly homologous amino acid variants appeared characteristic of blood from ankylosing spondylitis patients. A CD8+ phenotype was shown by the disease-linked clones, which were found at relatively low frequencies in peripheral blood. Significant enrichment of the disease-linked clones was reported in matched synovial fluid samples from ankylosing spondylitis patients.

Sequencing used an Illumina HiSeq 2500. Quantitative 5'-RACE with molecular barcodes was the method used to prepare the TCR beta libraries. The study's processing was this. To identify disease-linked TCR variants, a new computational method was used, one built on a probabilistic model of VDJ rearrangement. TCRdb trimmed public reads at Q25 via fastp, called clones via MiXCR and kept in-frame beta chains. Duplicate CDR3 protein sequences are folded into a single record with the most common DNA and genes. The V and J calls come from TCRdb's annotation, not from the publication. The sample records 350,000 to 450,000 distinct CDR3 sequences, 26% of which are singletons. Roughly 0.8% of the sample is in the top ten clones. As concerns this clonotype: Its antigen remains unidentified. No much larger clone is present one base from it, and per-base qualities are unavailable.

Its CDR3 holds 16 amino acids, cysteine through phenylalanine. Here the CDR3 DNA is all that survives: 48 bases in frame from base 1. V lost 3 bases and J lost 6 bases, and the count of bases not matched to a germline gene is 8. The germline V gene encodes CDR1 SGHKS and CDR2 YYEKEE (reference sequence). Sequencing input: blood, either unsorted or a sorted T cell fraction (not recorded which). This sequence uses TRBV5-5 and TRBJ1-6, with TRBD1 identical over 8 junction bases. The receptor's source is a male donor with ankylosing spondylitis. The DNA is TGTGCCAGCAGCTGGGGACAGGTTGAGGGTAATTCACCCCTCCACTTT. It encodes CASSWGQVEGNSPLHF.